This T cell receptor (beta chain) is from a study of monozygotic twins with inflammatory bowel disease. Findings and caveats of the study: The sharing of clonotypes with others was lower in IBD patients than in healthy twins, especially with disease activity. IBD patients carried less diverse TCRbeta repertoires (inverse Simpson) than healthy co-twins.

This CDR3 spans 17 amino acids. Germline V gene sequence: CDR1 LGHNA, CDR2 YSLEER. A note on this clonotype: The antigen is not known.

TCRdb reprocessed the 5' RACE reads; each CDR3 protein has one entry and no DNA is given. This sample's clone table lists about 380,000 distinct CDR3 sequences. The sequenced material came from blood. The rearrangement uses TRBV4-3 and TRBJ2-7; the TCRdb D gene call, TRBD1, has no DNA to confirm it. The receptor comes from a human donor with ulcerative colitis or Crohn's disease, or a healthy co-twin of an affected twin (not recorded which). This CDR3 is CASSQGVRGYESYEQYF.